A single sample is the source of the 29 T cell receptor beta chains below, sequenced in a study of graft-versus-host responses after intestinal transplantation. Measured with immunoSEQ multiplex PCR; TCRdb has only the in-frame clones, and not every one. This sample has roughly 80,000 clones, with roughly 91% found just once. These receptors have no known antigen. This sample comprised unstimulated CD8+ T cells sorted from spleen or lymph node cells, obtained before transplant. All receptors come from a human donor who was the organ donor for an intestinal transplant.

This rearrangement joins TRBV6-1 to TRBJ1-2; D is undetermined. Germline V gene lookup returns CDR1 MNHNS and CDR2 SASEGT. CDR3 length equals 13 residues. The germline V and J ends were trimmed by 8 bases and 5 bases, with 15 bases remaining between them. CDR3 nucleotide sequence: TGTGCCAGCCGCCCGCGGATTGAATATGGCTACACCTTC. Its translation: CASRPRIEYGYTF.

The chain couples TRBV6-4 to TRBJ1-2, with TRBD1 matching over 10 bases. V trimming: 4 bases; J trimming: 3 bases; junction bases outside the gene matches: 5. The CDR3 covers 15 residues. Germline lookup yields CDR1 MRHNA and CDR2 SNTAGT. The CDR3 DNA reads TGTGCCAGCAGTGGTGGGACAGGGGAGTACTATGGCTACACCTTC. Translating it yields CASSGGTGEYYGYTF.

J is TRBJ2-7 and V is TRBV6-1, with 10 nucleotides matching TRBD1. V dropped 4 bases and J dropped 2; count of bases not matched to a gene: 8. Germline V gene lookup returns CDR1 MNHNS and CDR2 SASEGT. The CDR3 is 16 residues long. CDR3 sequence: CASSGGLTGGTYEQYF. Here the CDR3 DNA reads TGTGCCAGCAGTGGGGGATTGACAGGGGGCACCTACGAGCAGTACTTC.

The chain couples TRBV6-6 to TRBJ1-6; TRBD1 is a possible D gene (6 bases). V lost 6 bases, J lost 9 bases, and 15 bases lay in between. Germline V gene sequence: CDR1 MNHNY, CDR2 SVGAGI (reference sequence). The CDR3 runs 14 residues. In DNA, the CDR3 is TGTGCCAGCAGCCCGACAGGACCCTTTTCACCCCTCCACTTT. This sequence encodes CASSPTGPFSPLHF.

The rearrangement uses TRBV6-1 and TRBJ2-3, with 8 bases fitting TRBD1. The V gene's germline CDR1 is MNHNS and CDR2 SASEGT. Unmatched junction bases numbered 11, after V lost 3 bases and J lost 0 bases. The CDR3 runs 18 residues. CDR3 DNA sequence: TGTGCCAGCAGTGAGGTAGTCGTTACAGGGGGGAGCACAGATACGCAGTATTTT. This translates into CASSEVVVTGGSTDTQYF.

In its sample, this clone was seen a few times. CDR3 residues: CASSYSGPYTDTQYF. CDR3 sequence (DNA): TGTGCCAGCAGTTACTCTGGACCTTACACAGATACGCAGTATTTT. The chain carries TRBV6-5 and TRBJ2-3; D gene unclear. The CDR3 runs 15 residues. The V end lost 0 bases, the J end lost 2 bases, and 9 bases lay between the germline ends. Germline CDR1 is MNHEY and CDR2 is SVGAGI.

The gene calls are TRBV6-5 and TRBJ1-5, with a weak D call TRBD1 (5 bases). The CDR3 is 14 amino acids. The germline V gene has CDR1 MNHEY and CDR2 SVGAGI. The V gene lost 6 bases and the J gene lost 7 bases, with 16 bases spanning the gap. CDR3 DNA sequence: TGTGCCAGCAGCCCCGGCGGGGGAGGACAGCCCCAGCATTTT. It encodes CASSPGGGGQPQHF.

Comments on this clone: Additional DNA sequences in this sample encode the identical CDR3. CDR3 nucleotide sequence: TGCGCCAGCAGCCAAGACGGGGGACTGTCATACGAGCAGTACTTC. This translates into CASSQDGGLSYEQYF. This chain connects TRBV4-1 to TRBJ2-7; D is possibly TRBD2 (6 bases). This CDR3 region has 15 residues. The germline V gene encodes CDR1 MGHRA and CDR2 YSYEKL. Trimming stripped 0 bases from V and 4 bases from J, with 13 bases between.

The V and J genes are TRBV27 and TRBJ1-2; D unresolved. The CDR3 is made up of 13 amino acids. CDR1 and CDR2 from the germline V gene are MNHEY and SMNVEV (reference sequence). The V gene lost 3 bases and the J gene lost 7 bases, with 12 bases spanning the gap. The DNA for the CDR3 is TGTGCCAGCAGTTTCTCCCAACGGGGTGGCTACACCTTC. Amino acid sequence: CASSFSQRGGYTF.

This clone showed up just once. The CDR3 DNA reads TGTGCCAGCAGCTCCTTAGCGGGGGGGCGGGACGAGCAGTACTTC. Its protein is CASSSLAGGRDEQYF. The J gene is TRBJ2-7, the V gene TRBV7-2, with 11 positions matching TRBD2. CDR3 length: 15 amino acids. Germline CDR1 SGHTA, CDR2 FQGNSA. Unmatched junction bases numbered 7, after V lost 4 bases and J lost 5 bases.

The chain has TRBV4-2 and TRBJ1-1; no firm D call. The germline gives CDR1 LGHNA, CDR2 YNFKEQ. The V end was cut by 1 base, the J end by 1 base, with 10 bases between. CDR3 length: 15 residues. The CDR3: CASSQGTHSNTEAFF. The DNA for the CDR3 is TGTGCCAGCAGCCAAGGGACGCACTCGAACACTGAAGCTTTCTTT.

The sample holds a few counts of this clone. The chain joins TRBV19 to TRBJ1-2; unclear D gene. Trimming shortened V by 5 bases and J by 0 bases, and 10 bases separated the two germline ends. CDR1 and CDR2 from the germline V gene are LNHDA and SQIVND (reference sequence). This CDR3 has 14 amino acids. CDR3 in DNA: TGTGCCAGTAGTGCCGGACCGACTAACTATGGCTACACCTTC. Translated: CASSAGPTNYGYTF.

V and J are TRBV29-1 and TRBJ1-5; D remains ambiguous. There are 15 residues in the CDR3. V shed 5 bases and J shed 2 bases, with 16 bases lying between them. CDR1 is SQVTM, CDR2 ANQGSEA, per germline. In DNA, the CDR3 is TGCAGCGTTAAGGTACCCGGGTACGGCAATCAGCCCCAGCATTTT. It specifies CSVKVPGYGNQPQHF.

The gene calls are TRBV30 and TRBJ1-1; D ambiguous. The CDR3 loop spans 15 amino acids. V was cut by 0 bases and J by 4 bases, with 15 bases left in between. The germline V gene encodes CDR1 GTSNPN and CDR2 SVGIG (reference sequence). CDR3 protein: CAWSVAPSGFTEAFF. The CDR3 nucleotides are TGTGCCTGGAGTGTAGCCCCCTCCGGATTCACTGAAGCTTTCTTT.

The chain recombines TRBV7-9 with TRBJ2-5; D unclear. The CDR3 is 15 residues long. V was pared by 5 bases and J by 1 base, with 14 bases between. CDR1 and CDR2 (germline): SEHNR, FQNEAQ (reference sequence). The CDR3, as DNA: TGTGCCAGCAGCGATCCTGGCAGAGCCCAAGAGACCCAGTACTTC. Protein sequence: CASSDPGRAQETQYF.

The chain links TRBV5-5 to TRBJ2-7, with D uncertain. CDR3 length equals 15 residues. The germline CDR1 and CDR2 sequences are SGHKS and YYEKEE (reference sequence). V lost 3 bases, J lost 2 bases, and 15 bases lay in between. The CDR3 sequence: CASSSYPDTAYEQYF. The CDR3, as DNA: TGTGCCAGCAGCTCCTACCCTGACACTGCCTACGAGCAGTACTTC.

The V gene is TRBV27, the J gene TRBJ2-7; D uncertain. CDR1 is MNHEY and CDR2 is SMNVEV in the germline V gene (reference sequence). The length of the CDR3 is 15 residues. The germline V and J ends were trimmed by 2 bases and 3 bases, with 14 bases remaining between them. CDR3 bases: TGTGCCAGCAGTTTAAGGAGTCCTATCGGCTACGAGCAGTACTTC. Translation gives CASSLRSPIGYEQYF.

CDR3 amino acids: CASSKEASSEAATEAFF. Written as DNA, the CDR3 is TGTGCCAGCAGCAAAGAGGCGAGTTCGGAGGCGGCCACTGAAGCTTTCTTT. This sequence joins TRBV21-1 and TRBJ1-1. TRBV21-1 is a known pseudogene. The CDR3 is 17 amino acids.

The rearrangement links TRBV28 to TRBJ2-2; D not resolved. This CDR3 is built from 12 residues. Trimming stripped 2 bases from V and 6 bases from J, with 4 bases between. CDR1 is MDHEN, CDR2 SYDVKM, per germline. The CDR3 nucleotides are TGTGCCAGCAGTTTACGGGCCGGGGAGCTGTTTTTT. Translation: CASSLRAGELFF.

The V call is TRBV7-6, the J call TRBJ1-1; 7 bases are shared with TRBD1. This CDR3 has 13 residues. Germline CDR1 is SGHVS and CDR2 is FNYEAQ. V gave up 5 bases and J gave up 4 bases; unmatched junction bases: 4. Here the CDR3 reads CASSMTGFTEAFF. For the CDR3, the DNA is TGTGCCAGCAGCATGACAGGGTTCACTGAAGCTTTCTTT.

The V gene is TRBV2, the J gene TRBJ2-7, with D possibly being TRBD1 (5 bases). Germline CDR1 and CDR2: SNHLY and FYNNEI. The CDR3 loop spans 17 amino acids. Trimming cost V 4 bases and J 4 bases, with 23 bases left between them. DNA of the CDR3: TGTGCCAGCAGTGGAGACGGACAACTATCCAACAAATACGAGCAGTACTTC. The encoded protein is CASSGDGQLSNKYEQYF.

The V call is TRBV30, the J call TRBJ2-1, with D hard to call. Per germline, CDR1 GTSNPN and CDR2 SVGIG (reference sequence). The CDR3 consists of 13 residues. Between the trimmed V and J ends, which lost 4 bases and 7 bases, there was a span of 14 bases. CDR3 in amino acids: CAWKVLTENEQFF. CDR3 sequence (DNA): TGTGCCTGGAAGGTGCTAACCGAAAATGAGCAGTTCTTC. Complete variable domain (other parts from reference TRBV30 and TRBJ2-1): SQTIHQWPATLVQPVGSPLSLECTVEGTSNPNLYWYRQAAGRGLQLLFYSVGIGQISSEVPQNLSASRPQDRQFILSSKKLLLSDSGFYLCAWKVLTENEQFFGPGTRLTVL.

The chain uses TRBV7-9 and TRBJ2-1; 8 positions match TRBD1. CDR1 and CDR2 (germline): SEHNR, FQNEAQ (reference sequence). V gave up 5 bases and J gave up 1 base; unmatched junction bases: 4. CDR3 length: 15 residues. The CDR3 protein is CASSGQGISYNEQFF. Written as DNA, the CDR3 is TGTGCCAGCAGCGGACAGGGCATATCCTACAATGAGCAGTTCTTC.

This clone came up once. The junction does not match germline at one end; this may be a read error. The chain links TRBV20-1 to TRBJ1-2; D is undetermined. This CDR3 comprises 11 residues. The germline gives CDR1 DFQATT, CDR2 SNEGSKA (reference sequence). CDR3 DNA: TGCAGTGCTGGAGACAACTATGGCTACACCTTC. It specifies CSAGDNYGYTF.

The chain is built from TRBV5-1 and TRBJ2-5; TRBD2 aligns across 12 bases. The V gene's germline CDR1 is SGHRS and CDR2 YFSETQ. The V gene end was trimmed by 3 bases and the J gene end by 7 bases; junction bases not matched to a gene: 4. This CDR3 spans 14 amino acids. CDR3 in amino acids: CASSWTSGEGTQYF. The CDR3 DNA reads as TGCGCCAGCAGCTGGACTAGCGGGGAAGGGACCCAGTACTTC.

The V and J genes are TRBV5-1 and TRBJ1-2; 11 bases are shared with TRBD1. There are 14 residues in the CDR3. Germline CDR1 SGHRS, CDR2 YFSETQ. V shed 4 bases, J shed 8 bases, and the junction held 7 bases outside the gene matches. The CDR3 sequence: CASSPGQGARGYTF. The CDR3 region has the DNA TGCGCCAGCAGCCCAGGACAGGGGGCTAGAGGCTACACCTTC.

CDR3 protein: CAISGTGLAGGGDEQFF. CDR3 nucleotide sequence: TGTGCCATCAGTGGGACCGGACTAGCGGGGGGCGGGGATGAGCAGTTCTTC. The rearrangement links TRBV10-3 to TRBJ2-1, with TRBD2 matching 14 bases. Germline CDR1 ENHRY, CDR2 SYGVKD. The CDR3 contains 17 residues. Trimming removed 4 bases from V and 8 bases from J; junction bases left unmatched: 10.

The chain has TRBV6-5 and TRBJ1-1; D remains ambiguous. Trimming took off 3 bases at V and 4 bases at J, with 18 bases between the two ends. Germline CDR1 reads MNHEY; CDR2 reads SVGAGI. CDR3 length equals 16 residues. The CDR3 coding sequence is TGTGCCAGCAGTTATGGGAATAAAAGGAGAAGCACTGAAGCTTTCTTT. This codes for CASSYGNKRRSTEAFF.

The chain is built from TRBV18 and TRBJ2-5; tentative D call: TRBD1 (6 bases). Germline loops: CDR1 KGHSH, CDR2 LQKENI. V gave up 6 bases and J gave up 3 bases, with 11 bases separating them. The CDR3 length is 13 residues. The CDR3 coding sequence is TGTGCCAGCTCCGGCGCAGGGGAAGAGACCCAGTACTTC. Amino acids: CASSGAGEETQYF. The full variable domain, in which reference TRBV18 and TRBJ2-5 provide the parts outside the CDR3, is NAGVMQNPRHLVRRRGQEARLRCSPMKGHSHVYWYRQLPEEGLKFMVYLQKENIIDESGMPKERFSAEFPKEGPSILRIQQVVRGDSAAYFCASSGAGEETQYFGPGTRLLVL.